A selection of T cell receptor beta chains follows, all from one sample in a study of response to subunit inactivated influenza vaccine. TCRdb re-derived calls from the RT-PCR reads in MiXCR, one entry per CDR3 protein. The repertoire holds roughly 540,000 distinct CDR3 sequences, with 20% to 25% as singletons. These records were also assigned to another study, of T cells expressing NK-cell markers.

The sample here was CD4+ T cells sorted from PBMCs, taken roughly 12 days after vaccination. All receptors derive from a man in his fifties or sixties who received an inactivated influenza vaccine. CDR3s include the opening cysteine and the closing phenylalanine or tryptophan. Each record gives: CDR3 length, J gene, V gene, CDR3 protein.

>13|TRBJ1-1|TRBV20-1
CSASYSQNTEAFF
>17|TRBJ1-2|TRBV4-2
CASSQDLTGRARYGYTF
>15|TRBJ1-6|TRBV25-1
CASSGPGGNNSPLHF
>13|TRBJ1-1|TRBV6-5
CASSSTFGTEAFF
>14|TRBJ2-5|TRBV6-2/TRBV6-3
CASRQRWYQETQYF
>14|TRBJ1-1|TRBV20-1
CSARAGHQNTEAFF
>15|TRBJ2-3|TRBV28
CASSFPGTRTDTQYF
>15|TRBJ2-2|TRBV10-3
CAISESRGQAGELFF
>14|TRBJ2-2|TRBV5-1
CASKGTENTGELFF
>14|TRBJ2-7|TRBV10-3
CAISESQREGLQYF
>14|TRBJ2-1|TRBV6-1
CASSPSGGGGEQFF
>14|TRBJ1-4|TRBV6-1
CAAGRTATNEKLFF
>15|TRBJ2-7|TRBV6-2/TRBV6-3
CASSFTGAGGYEQYF
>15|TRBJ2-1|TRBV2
CASRETGTGNNEQFF
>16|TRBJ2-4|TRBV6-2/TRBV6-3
CASSRSGGATKNIQYF
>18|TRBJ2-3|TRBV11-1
CASSHSRWRSSGTDTQYF
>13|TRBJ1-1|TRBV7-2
CASSLVGTGEAFF
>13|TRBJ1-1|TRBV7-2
CASSLDHLMEAFF
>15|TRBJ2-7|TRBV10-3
CAIQINLGSSYEQYF
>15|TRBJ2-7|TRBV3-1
CASSQGSGGGYEQYF
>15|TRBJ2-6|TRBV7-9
CASSLGGRGANVLTF
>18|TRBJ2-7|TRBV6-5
CASSLTGGSAGYSYEQYF
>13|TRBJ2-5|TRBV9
CASSVGFQETQYF
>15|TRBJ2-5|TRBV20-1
CSARDGTGLRGTQYF
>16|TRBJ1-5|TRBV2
CASSPSVTGMDQPQHF
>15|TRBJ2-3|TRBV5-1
CASSFGGRSTDTQYF
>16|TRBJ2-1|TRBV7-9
CASSLAGGAGYNEQFF
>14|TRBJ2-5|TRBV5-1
CASSLGGGQETQYF
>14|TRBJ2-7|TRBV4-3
CASSQGGAGYEQYF
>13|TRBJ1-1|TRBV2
CASSRGGGTEAFF
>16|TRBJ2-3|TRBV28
CASSLFTGGPSDTQYF
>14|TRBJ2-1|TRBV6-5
CASSYSRGLNEQFF
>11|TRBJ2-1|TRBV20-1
CSARAGSEQFF
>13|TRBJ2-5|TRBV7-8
CASSLGGAGTQYF
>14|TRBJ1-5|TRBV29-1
CSVGDRGLGQPQHF
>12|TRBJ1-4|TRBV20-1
CSASRAVEKLFF
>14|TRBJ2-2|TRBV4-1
CASSPETAGGELFF
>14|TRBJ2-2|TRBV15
CATSRDLGTGELFF
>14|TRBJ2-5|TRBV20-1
CSARTGPERETQYF
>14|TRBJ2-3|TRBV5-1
CASSPGTGDNTQYF
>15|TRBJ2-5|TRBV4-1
CASSQDGSLQETQYF